Following are 25 T cell receptor beta chains from one sample sequenced in a study of T cells expressing NK-cell markers. TCRdb reworked the 5' RACE reads into one entry per CDR3 protein, no DNA. The table for this sample gives tens of thousands of distinct CDR3 sequences. The sequenced sample was blood T cells: a sorted CD56 or NKG2C T cell subset, CD4+ or CD8+ T cells, or bulk PBMC T cells (not recorded which). These receptors originate from a man aged 18 to 69 in good health.

The chain uses TRBV9 and TRBJ1-6; absent DNA, TCRdb's TRBD1 call cannot be checked. Germline CDR1 SGDLS, CDR2 YYNGEE. This CDR3 has 15 amino acids. The CDR3 loop reads CASSVGTGEDSPLHF.

The chain couples TRBV7-2 to TRBJ2-1; the TCRdb D gene call, TRBD1, has no DNA to confirm it. Germline values: CDR1 SGHTA, CDR2 FQGNSA. This CDR3 has 15 amino acids. CDR3 protein: CASSPKGTVYNEQFF.

J is TRBJ2-2 and V is TRBV5-5; the TCRdb D gene call, TRBD1, has no DNA to confirm it. Germline CDR1 is SGHKS and CDR2 is YYEKEE (reference sequence). This CDR3 comprises 13 residues. The CDR3 sequence is CASSLLPPGELFF.

The rearrangement joins TRBV20-1 to TRBJ2-3; with no DNA, the TCRdb D assignment of TRBD2 cannot be verified. CDR3 length: 13 residues. CDR1 is DFQATT and CDR2 is SNEGSKA in the germline V gene (reference sequence). This chain's CDR3 is CSARDLSGYTQYF.

The rearrangement uses TRBV4-1 and TRBJ2-5. Germline loops: CDR1 MGHRA, CDR2 YSYEKL. There are 12 residues in the CDR3. This CDR3 reads CASSLLGETQYF.

This clonotype counts as medium-sized (0.01 to 0.1%) by frequency. This rearrangement joins TRBV6-4 to TRBJ2-1; TCRdb's assignment of TRBD1 cannot be checked, as there is no DNA. Germline V gives CDR1 MRHNA, CDR2 SNTAGT. This CDR3 is 14 amino acids long. The CDR3 sequence: CASSDTGGKNEQFF.

The chain has TRBV27 and TRBJ2-1; the TCRdb D gene call, TRBD1, has no DNA to confirm it. Germline CDR1 MNHEY, CDR2 SMNVEV (reference sequence). The CDR3 is 15 amino acids. The CDR3 protein is CASSFVGGTYNEQFF.

The chain couples TRBV7-2 to TRBJ2-5; the D call of TRBD2 rests on TCRdb alone, since no DNA is present to check it. CDR1 and CDR2 (germline): SGHTA, FQGNSA. This CDR3 has 14 residues. The CDR3 reads CASTRGGGSATQYF.

The chain uses TRBV27 and TRBJ2-5; the TRBD2 assignment by TCRdb is unverifiable without DNA. In germline, CDR1 is MNHEY, CDR2 SMNVEV (reference sequence). CDR3 size: 13 residues. The chain's CDR3 is CASSRTSAETQYF.

This chain connects TRBV4-2 to TRBJ2-5; without DNA, the TCRdb call of TRBD1 cannot be checked. Germline V gene data show CDR1 as LGHNA and CDR2 as YNFKEQ. The CDR3 covers 17 residues. This chain's CDR3 is CASSQPRTGALEETQYF.

V usage is TRBV19 and J usage is TRBJ2-1; TCRdb selects TRBD1, and the lack of DNA leaves this call unchecked. This CDR3 spans 13 amino acids. CDR1 and CDR2 (germline): LNHDA, SQIVND (reference sequence). The CDR3 reads CASAGWLYNEQFF.

The chain is built from TRBV27 and TRBJ1-6; checking the TCRdb D call of TRBD1 is not possible without DNA. The CDR3 contains 15 residues. Germline assignment: CDR1 MNHEY and CDR2 SMNVEV (reference sequence). The CDR3 here is CASSLSEGLGSPLHF.

The V and J genes are TRBV7-2 and TRBJ1-6. There are 16 residues in the CDR3. Germline V lookup: CDR1 SGHTA, CDR2 FQGNSA. The CDR3 sequence: CASSPNYLAQNSPLHF.

This chain connects TRBV25-1 to TRBJ1-4; TCRdb selects TRBD1, and the lack of DNA leaves this call unchecked. CDR1 and CDR2 from the germline V gene are MGHDK and SYGVNS. The CDR3 is 15 amino acids. Here the CDR3 reads CASSDPGTGNEKLFF. The full variable domain, with the rest looked up from reference TRBV25-1 and TRBJ1-4, is EADIYQTPRYLVIGTGKKITLECSQTMGHDKMYWYQQDPGMELHLIHYSYGVNSTEKGDLSSESTVSRIRTEHFPLTLESARPSHTSQYLCASSDPGTGNEKLFFGSGTQLSVL.

V and J are TRBV11-1 and TRBJ2-3; TCRdb returns TRBD2, unconfirmable since there is no DNA. The CDR3 length is 18 residues. In germline, CDR1 is SGHAT, CDR2 FQDESV (reference sequence). CDR3 residues: CASSLGTSGGPSTDTQYF.

The gene calls are TRBV20-1 and TRBJ2-7; TCRdb calls TRBD1, which cannot be checked without DNA. Germline V gene data show CDR1 as DFQATT and CDR2 as SNEGSKA (reference sequence). The CDR3 runs to 13 residues. This chain's CDR3 is CSAIQGWDYEQYF.

This chain connects TRBV4-2 to TRBJ1-3. CDR3 size: 16 residues. Germline V lookup: CDR1 LGHNA, CDR2 YNFKEQ. The CDR3 is CASSQAPPFSGNTIYF.

The chain uses TRBV25-1 and TRBJ2-1; the TRBD2 assignment by TCRdb is unverifiable without DNA. There are 16 residues in the CDR3. Germline assignment: CDR1 MGHDK and CDR2 SYGVNS. This chain's CDR3 is CASSDTSGRAFNEQFF.

V and J are TRBV6-1 and TRBJ2-7; TCRdb reports TRBD1, a call that lacks DNA to check it against. The CDR3 covers 14 residues. Germline values: CDR1 MNHNS, CDR2 SASEGT. The CDR3 spells CATQGSGSLHEQYF.

The chain employs TRBV20-1 and TRBJ2-3. CDR1 and CDR2 from the germline V gene are DFQATT and SNEGSKA (reference sequence). CDR3 length: 14 amino acids. The CDR3 sequence is CSARAEVPTDTQYF.

The gene calls are TRBV5-1 and TRBJ2-5; TCRdb indicates TRBD2, and absent DNA this call remains unverified. CDR1 is SGHRS, CDR2 YFSETQ, per germline. The CDR3 is 18 residues long. The CDR3 sequence: CASSLNPRTSGYQETQYF.

J is TRBJ1-1 and V is TRBV20-1; TCRdb selects TRBD1, and the lack of DNA leaves this call unchecked. Germline V gene lookup returns CDR1 DFQATT and CDR2 SNEGSKA (reference sequence). The CDR3 is 15 residues long. The CDR3 loop reads CSARTAFDMNTEAFF.

V and J are TRBV4-1 and TRBJ1-1. CDR1 MGHRA and CDR2 YSYEKL come from the germline V gene. CDR3 size: 13 residues. CDR3 protein: CASSQELDTEAFF.

The chain is built from TRBV5-1 and TRBJ1-1; TCRdb names TRBD1, which stays unverified in the absence of DNA. Germline V gene lookup returns CDR1 SGHRS and CDR2 YFSETQ. The CDR3 is 15 amino acids. The chain's CDR3 is CASTRGKGMNTEAFF.

V is TRBV12-3 or TRBV12-4 and J is TRBJ2-2; the D call from TCRdb, TRBD1, cannot be confirmed without DNA. CDR3 length equals 12 residues. The CDR3 protein is CANGQGAGELFF.